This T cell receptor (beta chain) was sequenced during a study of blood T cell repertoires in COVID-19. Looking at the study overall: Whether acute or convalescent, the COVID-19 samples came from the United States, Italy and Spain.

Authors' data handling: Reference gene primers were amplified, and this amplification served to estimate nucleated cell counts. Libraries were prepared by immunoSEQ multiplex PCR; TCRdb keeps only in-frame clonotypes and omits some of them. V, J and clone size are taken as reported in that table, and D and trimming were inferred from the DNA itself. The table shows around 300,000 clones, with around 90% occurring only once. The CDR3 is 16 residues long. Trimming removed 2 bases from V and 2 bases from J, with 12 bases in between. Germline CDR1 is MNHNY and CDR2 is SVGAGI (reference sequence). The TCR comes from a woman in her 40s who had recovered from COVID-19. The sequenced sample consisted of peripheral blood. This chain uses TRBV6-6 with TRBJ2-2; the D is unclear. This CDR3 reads CASSYGFQVNTGELFF. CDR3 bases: TGTGCCAGCAGTTACGGCTTCCAGGTTAACACCGGGGAGCTGTTTTTT.